Listed below are T cell receptor beta chains from one sample, sequenced in a study of CD4+ T cells in melanoma. Profiled with immunoSEQ multiplex PCR; TCRdb holds only in-frame clones, not every one. The sample consists of about 5,700 clones, 55% to 75% of them appearing once. Sequencing was carried out using cells from a culture (not recorded whether cultured in vitro). The receptors were gathered from a human donor with melanoma. The CDR3 runs from the conserved cysteine through the conserved F or W. A D gene is named only where the DNA matches it firmly. Size tells how often a clone was seen (once, few, many) or the class of an expanded clone, and some rows leave it out.

clone size	V gene	J gene	D gene	CDR3 protein	CDR3 DNA
NA	TRBV19	TRBJ2-2	TRBD1	CASSGTANTGELFF	TGTGCCAGTAGTGGGACAGCGAACACCGGGGAGCTGTTTTTT
NA	TRBV3-1/TRBV3-2	TRBJ1-6	NA	CASSQDSGNSPLHF	TGTGCCAGCAGCCAAGATTCGGGTAATTCACCCCTCCACTTT
NA	TRBV4-1	TRBJ2-2	NA	CASSQDQITGYTGELFF	TGCGCCAGCAGCCAAGACCAAATAACAGGGTACACCGGGGAGCTGTTTTTT
NA	TRBV7-2	TRBJ2-2	NA	CASSLLAGELFF	TGTGCCAGCAGCTTATTGGCCGGGGAGCTGTTTTTT
large	TRBV29-1	TRBJ2-7	TRBD1	CSVMHSGQGTPYEQYF	TGCAGCGTGATGCATTCGGGACAGGGTACCCCCTACGAGCAGTACTTC
NA	TRBV19	TRBJ2-3	TRBD1	CASSPLDRSTDTQYF	TGTGCCAGTAGTCCCCTGGACAGGTCCACAGATACGCAGTATTTT
NA	TRBV2	TRBJ2-1	TRBD2	CASSTSGGHGSYNEQFF	TGTGCCAGTTCGACTAGCGGGGGCCACGGCTCCTACAATGAGCAGTTCTTC
medium-sized	TRBV5-6	TRBJ1-3	TRBD1	CASSGTRGRRNTIYF	TGTGCCAGCAGCGGAACTAGGGGGCGTCGAAACACCATATATTTT
NA	TRBV19	TRBJ1-1	TRBD1	CASTRTGSNTEAFF	TGTGCCAGTACCCGGACAGGGTCGAACACTGAAGCTTTCTTT
NA	TRBV7-9	TRBJ1-4	TRBD1	CASSSDRDESKLFF	TGTGCCAGCAGCTCGGACAGGGATGAGTCCAAACTGTTTTTT
once	TRBV7-9	TRBJ2-1	TRBD1	CASSPGQGDVNEQFF	TGTGCCAGCAGCCCGGGACAGGGGGACGTCAATGAGCAGTTCTTC
NA	TRBV4-2	TRBJ1-5	NA	CASSQDHGRELGQPQHF	TGTGCCAGCAGCCAAGATCATGGGCGGGAACTAGGGCAGCCCCAGCATTTT
NA	TRBV7-9	TRBJ1-1	NA	CASLLTGANTEAFF	TGTGCCAGCCTACTCACGGGGGCCAACACTGAAGCTTTCTTT
large	TRBV27	TRBJ1-5	NA	CASSGTRDQPQHF	TGTGCCAGCAGCGGGACAAGGGATCAGCCCCAGCATTTT
NA	TRBV5-6	TRBJ1-5	TRBD1	CASSSGQGNQPQHF	TGTGCCAGCAGCTCCGGACAGGGCAATCAGCCCCAGCATTTT
NA	TRBV4-1	TRBJ1-2	TRBD1	CASSQDPGQGGSYGYTF	TGCGCCAGCAGCCAAGATCCAGGACAGGGGGGTAGCTATGGCTACACCTTC
NA	TRBV5-1	TRBJ2-7	NA	CASSFRGGSYEQYF	TGCGCCAGCAGTTTCAGGGGGGGTTCCTACGAGCAGTACTTC
NA	TRBV5-4	TRBJ1-1	NA	CASSLTGSDTEAFF	TGTGCCAGCAGCTTGACCGGTTCCGATACCGAAGCTTTCTTT
NA	TRBV2	TRBJ1-2	NA	CASSVEGKVVGYTF	TGTGCCAGCAGTGTCGAGGGGAAGGTGGTAGGCTACACCTTC
medium-sized	TRBV7-8	TRBJ2-1	TRBD2	CASSLVGLAYNEQFF	TGTGCCAGCAGCTTAGTGGGACTAGCCTACAATGAGCAGTTCTTC
NA	TRBV7-9	TRBJ1-6	TRBD1	CASSLEGTGGNSPLHF	TGTGCCAGCAGCTTAGAGGGGACAGGGGGAAATTCACCCCTCCACTTT
NA	TRBV7-7	TRBJ2-2	NA	CASSLATGPGELFF	TGTGCTAGCAGCTTAGCCACGGGACCCGGGGAGCTGTTTTTT